Listed here are 19 T cell receptor beta chains from one sample, sequenced in a study of blood T cell repertoires in COVID-19. Assay: immunoSEQ multiplex PCR; the TCRdb copy retains only in-frame clones and omits some. The sample consists of approximately 200,000 clones, about 85% of them appearing once. Sequenced: PBMCs or T cells enriched from blood (not recorded which). The receptors shown here come from a man younger than 45 who had recovered from COVID-19.

The table lists this clone with a count of one. The chain employs TRBV4-3 and TRBJ1-2, with D maybe TRBD1 (6 bases). V was clipped by 4 bases and J by 2 bases, with 11 bases between them. The CDR3 has 14 amino acids. CDR1 LGHNA and CDR2 YSLEER come from the germline V gene. In DNA, the CDR3 is TGCGCCAGCAGCCGTGAAAGGGGGAACTATGGCTACACCTTC. Translation gives CASSRERGNYGYTF.

The CDR3 spells CASATTGGAYTQYF. Here the CDR3 DNA reads TGTGCCAGCGCTACGACAGGGGGCGCCTATACGCAGTATTTT. J is TRBJ2-3 and V is TRBV2, with TRBD1 matching over 10 bases. The CDR3 is made up of 14 amino acids. Germline V gene lookup returns CDR1 SNHLY and CDR2 FYNNEI. Losses at the gene ends were 8 bases for V and 7 bases for J; bases not matched to a gene: 9.

The chain recombines TRBV28 with TRBJ2-4, with TRBD2 as a possible D gene (6 bases). From germline, CDR1 is MDHEN and CDR2 SYDVKM. Trimming removed 5 bases from V and 8 bases from J, with 16 bases in between. The CDR3 covers 14 residues. The CDR3 region has the DNA TGTGCCAGCAGTGCGGCGGGACGGGTTGACATTCAGTACTTC. Translating gives CASSAAGRVDIQYF.

This chain uses TRBV28 with TRBJ1-5; a possible D gene is TRBD1 (5 bases). V was shortened by 4 bases and J by 2 bases, with 6 bases between the two germline ends. Germline-derived CDR1 and CDR2 are MDHEN and SYDVKM. There are 13 residues in the CDR3. The CDR3 region has the DNA TGTGCCAGCAGTTCGGGGGGCAATCAGCCCCAGCATTTT. Translated, it gives CASSSGGNQPQHF.

The chain uses TRBV5-5 and TRBJ2-5, with 7 bases aligning to TRBD2. This CDR3 has 14 amino acids. V shed 4 bases, J shed 1 base, and the junction held 4 bases outside the gene matches. Germline loops: CDR1 SGHKS, CDR2 YYEKEE (reference sequence). The CDR3 sequence is CASSPRGFQETQYF. The CDR3 DNA sequence: TGTGCCAGCAGCCCGCGGGGGTTCCAAGAGACCCAGTACTTC.

The chain carries TRBV7-6 and TRBJ1-3; D might be TRBD1 (6 bases). The V end lost 3 bases, the J end lost 2 bases, and 11 bases lay between the germline ends. The CDR3 runs to 15 residues. CDR1 and CDR2 from the germline V gene are SGHVS and FNYEAQ. CDR3 loop: CASSFTGPPGNTIYF. CDR3 sequence (DNA): TGTGCCAGCAGCTTTACAGGGCCTCCTGGAAACACCATATATTTT.

The V call is TRBV19, the J call TRBJ1-5; 8 nucleotides agree with TRBD1. Germline-derived CDR1 and CDR2 are LNHDA and SQIVND (reference sequence). The CDR3 has 14 residues. The V and J ends lost 7 bases and 2 bases, in that order; junction bases with no gene match: 4. The CDR3 bases are TGTGCCAGTACTGCGGACAGGGGCAATCAGCCCCAGCATTTT. It encodes CASTADRGNQPQHF.

The V gene is TRBV4-1, the J gene TRBJ2-7; D gene ambiguous. Deletions cut 2 bases from V and 1 base from J, with 9 bases between. The CDR3 runs to 14 residues. Germline CDR1 and CDR2: MGHRA and YSYEKL. The CDR3: CASSQPAKSYEQYF. The CDR3, as DNA: TGCGCCAGCAGCCAACCCGCTAAATCCTACGAGCAGTACTTC.

The chain employs TRBV20-1 and TRBJ1-2; D may be TRBD1 (5 bases). From germline, CDR1 is DFQATT and CDR2 SNEGSKA (reference sequence). The CDR3 spans 11 residues. Between the trimmed V and J ends, which lost 5 bases and 8 bases, there was a span of 12 bases. The CDR3 nucleotides are TGCAGTGCTGATCCCGGGGGGGGCTACACCTTC. It is translated as CSADPGGGYTF.

Of note for this clone: At one boundary the junction diverges from the germline segment, which might be a read error. The CDR3 sequence: CASSRPFGRRDF. CDR3 sequence (DNA): TGTGCCAGCAGCCGGCCTTTTGGCAGACGGGACTTC. This chain links TRBV3-1 (or the pseudogene TRBV3-2) with TRBJ2-7; D is ambiguous. The CDR3 totals 12 residues. The V gene's germline CDR1 is LGHDT and CDR2 YNNKEL (reference sequence).

CDR3 DNA: TGTGCCAGCAGTTTAAAATCGACAGGGGGGAACACCGGGGAGCTGTTTTTT. Protein: CASSLKSTGGNTGELFF. The chain is built from TRBV27 and TRBJ2-2; 9 bases align to TRBD1. CDR3 length equals 17 residues. The J segment lost 1 base and the V segment lost 2 bases, leaving 5 bases of the junction unmatched. Germline V gene data show CDR1 as MNHEY and CDR2 as SMNVEV (reference sequence).

This chain uses TRBV9 with TRBJ1-3; the D gene is possibly TRBD1 (6 bases). The CDR3 sequence is 15 residues long. The V end was cut by 3 bases, the J end by 2 bases, with 12 bases between. From germline, CDR1 is SGDLS and CDR2 YYNGEE. Written as DNA, the CDR3 is TGTGCCAGCAGCGCTGGGACACATACTGGAAACACCATATATTTT. Its protein is CASSAGTHTGNTIYF.

In its sample, this clone was seen once. The V call is TRBV3-1 (or the pseudogene TRBV3-2), the J call TRBJ2-1; TRBD2 might be the D (6 bases). CDR3 size: 17 residues. The germline CDR1 and CDR2 sequences are LGHDT and YNNKEL (reference sequence). V lost 2 bases and J 4 bases, leaving 18 bases between the germline ends. In nucleotides, the CDR3 is TGTGCCAGCAGCCAACTCCTTCTAGCGACATCGTACAATGAGCAGTTCTTC. It encodes CASSQLLLATSYNEQFF.

The chain combines TRBV7-9 with TRBJ1-4, with D possibly matching TRBD1 (6 bases). This CDR3 spans 14 amino acids. Germline CDR1 reads SEHNR; CDR2 reads FQNEAQ (reference sequence). The ends were cut back, 1 base at V and 8 bases at J, with 11 bases in the middle. CDR3 protein: CASSLGTVGEKLFF. The DNA for the CDR3 is TGTGCCAGCAGCTTAGGGACAGTCGGAGAAAAACTGTTTTTT.

The chain combines TRBV19 with TRBJ1-1; D not certain. The CDR3 spans 12 residues. Germline values: CDR1 LNHDA, CDR2 SQIVND (reference sequence). V was trimmed by 6 bases and J by 4 bases, leaving 9 bases between them. This CDR3 reads CASRRGITEAFF. The CDR3 coding sequence is TGTGCCAGTAGGAGAGGGATCACTGAAGCTTTCTTT.

The chain is built from TRBV6-5 and TRBJ1-2; 7 nucleotides agree with TRBD1. The CDR3 covers 13 residues. Germline CDR1 reads MNHEY; CDR2 reads SVGAGI. J was trimmed by 3 bases and V by 8 bases; bases with no gene match: 6. CDR3 DNA: TGTGCCAGCGGAAGAGACAGGGACTATGGCTACACCTTC. Translating gives CASGRDRDYGYTF.

J is TRBJ2-2 and V is TRBV5-1, with D maybe TRBD1 (5 bases). The CDR3 spans 14 residues. Germline V gives CDR1 SGHRS, CDR2 YFSETQ. V was trimmed by 10 bases and J by 4 bases, leaving 17 bases between them. CDR3 loop: CASHEAGPTGELFF. In DNA form, the CDR3 reads TGCGCCTCCCATGAGGCAGGGCCCACCGGGGAGCTGTTTTTT.

The chain carries TRBV9 and TRBJ1-3; D is unclear. Germline V gene sequence: CDR1 SGDLS, CDR2 YYNGEE. This CDR3 is 13 amino acids long. V shed 4 bases and J shed 4 bases, with 9 bases lying between them. CDR3 bases: TGTGCCAGCAGCCCCTTCCCGGGAAACACCATATATTTT. Its protein product is CASSPFPGNTIYF.

This chain connects TRBV11-2 to TRBJ1-2; possible D gene TRBD1, 6 bases. CDR3 size: 15 residues. The germline CDR1 and CDR2 sequences are SGHAT and FQNNGV. Between the trimmed V and J ends, which lost 5 bases and 4 bases, there was a span of 17 bases. The CDR3 sequence is CASSPTSDRLYGYTF. In DNA form, the CDR3 reads TGTGCCAGCAGCCCGACCTCCGACAGGCTCTATGGCTACACCTTC. Complete variable domain (other parts from reference TRBV11-2 and TRBJ1-2): EAGVAQSPRYKIIEKRQSVAFWCNPISGHATLYWYQQILGQGPKLLIQFQNNGVVDDSQLPKDRFSAERLKGVDSTLKIQPAKLEDSAVYLCASSPTSDRLYGYTFGSGTRLTVV.